One and the same sample provided the 30 T cell receptor beta chains below, sequenced in a study of blood T cell repertoires in COVID-19. The data were produced by immunoSEQ multiplex PCR, yet TCRdb's version contains in-frame clones alone and is incomplete. The table lists about 200,000 clones, around 82% of them singletons, with 2.5% in the top ten. The sequenced sample was peripheral blood. Source of these receptors: a woman aged 40 to 55 with active or convalescent COVID-19.

CDR3 amino acids: CASSVDRGSYEQYF. The CDR3 coding sequence is TGTGCCAGCAGCGTGGACAGGGGTTCCTACGAGCAGTACTTC. The chain recombines TRBV5-6 with TRBJ2-7; 9 bases agree with TRBD1. From germline, CDR1 is SGHDT and CDR2 YYEEEE. CDR3 length: 14 residues. The V gene end was trimmed by 4 bases and the J gene end by 1 base; junction bases not matched to a gene: 3.

V and J are TRBV28 and TRBJ2-4, with a weak D call TRBD1 (5 bases). Germline CDR1 and CDR2: MDHEN and SYDVKM. CDR3 size: 16 residues. Trimming shortened V by 7 bases and J by 1 base, and 17 bases separated the two germline ends. The CDR3 reads CASTDKGVRAKNIQYF. The CDR3 DNA reads TGTGCCAGCACCGACAAAGGGGTGAGGGCCAAAAACATTCAGTACTTC.

This clone was counted a single time. This chain uses TRBV7-9 with TRBJ1-2; TRBD1 matches 7 bases. V was clipped by 4 bases and J by 4 bases; unmatched bases: 6. The CDR3 contains 14 residues. Germline CDR1 and CDR2: SEHNR and FQNEAQ (reference sequence). The CDR3 coding sequence is TGTGCCAGCAGCTCGACAGGGTGGCCCTATGGCTACACCTTC. Its translation: CASSSTGWPYGYTF. Looking up the rest from reference TRBV7-9 and TRBJ1-2 gives the full variable domain: DTGVSQNPRHKITKRGQNVTFRCDPISEHNRLYWYRQTLGQGPEFLTYFQNEAQLEKSRLLSDRFSAERPKGSFSTLEIQRTEQGDSAMYLCASSSTGWPYGYTFGSGTRLTVV.

This rearrangement joins TRBV9 to TRBJ1-1; 8 positions agree with TRBD1. The V segment lost 0 bases and the J segment 10 bases; nucleotides outside the gene matches: 5. Germline assignment: CDR1 SGDLS and CDR2 YYNGEE. The CDR3 is 13 residues long. Written as DNA, the CDR3 is TGTGCCAGCAGCGTAGGACAGGGGCAGGGAGCTTTCTTT. It yields the protein CASSVGQGQGAFF.

The genes are TRBV6-6 and TRBJ2-5; D might be TRBD2 (6 bases). The V and J ends lost 5 bases and 1 base respectively, with 14 bases between them. The CDR3 is 15 residues long. The germline CDR1 and CDR2 sequences are MNHNY and SVGAGI (reference sequence). In DNA form, the CDR3 reads TGTGCCAGCAGTCGGGTCGCGGGGCTCCAAGAGACCCAGTACTTC. This gives the protein CASSRVAGLQETQYF.

There are a few counts of this clone. This chain connects TRBV11-3 to TRBJ2-7; no clear D. The V end was cut by 4 bases, the J end by 7 bases, with 5 bases between. The CDR3 totals 10 residues. Germline V CDR1 and CDR2: SGHNT, YENEEA. CDR3 DNA sequence: TGTGCCAGCAGCTCTGAGGAGCAGTACTTC. Protein product: CASSSEEQYF.

V is TRBV7-9 and J is TRBJ2-7; 7 bases align to TRBD1. The germline V gene encodes CDR1 SEHNR and CDR2 FQNEAQ (reference sequence). The CDR3 is 15 amino acids. The V and J ends lost 1 base and 0 bases, in that order; junction bases with no gene match: 3. As DNA, the CDR3 is TGTGCCAGCAGCTTAGAAGGGGGCACCTCCTACGAGCAGTACTTC. Protein product: CASSLEGGTSYEQYF. Full variable domain (rest looked up from reference TRBV7-9 and TRBJ2-7): DTGVSQNPRHKITKRGQNVTFRCDPISEHNRLYWYRQTLGQGPEFLTYFQNEAQLEKSRLLSDRFSAERPKGSFSTLEIQRTEQGDSAMYLCASSLEGGTSYEQYFGPGTRLTVT.

The V call is TRBV7-6, the J call TRBJ1-1; 9 bases align to TRBD1. CDR3 length equals 21 residues. The V and J ends lost 6 bases and 1 base, in that order; junction bases with no gene match: 24. Germline values: CDR1 SGHVS, CDR2 FNYEAQ. CDR3 region: CASRRQPGQGPLSATNTEAFF. The CDR3 region has the DNA TGTGCCAGCAGGAGACAGCCGGGACAGGGACCACTTTCAGCGACGAACACTGAAGCTTTCTTT.

V and J are TRBV13 and TRBJ1-2; D is uncertain. Trimming left V 3 bases short and J 1 base short, with 9 bases between. The length of the CDR3 is 14 residues. Germline V gene lookup returns CDR1 PRHDT and CDR2 FYEKMQ (reference sequence). In DNA form, the CDR3 reads TGTGCCAGCAGCTTGAGGGCGCTTAACTATGGCTACACCTTC. It translates to CASSLRALNYGYTF.

The chain recombines TRBV13 with TRBJ2-2, with 9 positions matching TRBD2. CDR1 is PRHDT and CDR2 is FYEKMQ in the germline V gene (reference sequence). This CDR3 is 17 amino acids long. V was pared by 3 bases and J by 4 bases, with 9 bases of the junction left unmatched. CDR3 sequence: CASSFSLAGTLTGELFF. The CDR3 coding sequence is TGTGCCAGCAGCTTTTCACTAGCGGGCACTCTCACCGGGGAGCTGTTTTTT.

This clone has just one count. This chain joins TRBV6-6 and TRBJ2-7, with TRBD1 matching over 9 bases. V trimming: 6 bases; J trimming: 0 bases; junction bases outside the gene matches: 3. Germline CDR1 and CDR2: MNHNY and SVGAGI (reference sequence). The CDR3 extends over 14 amino acids. CDR3 in DNA: TGTGCCAGCAGCCAACAGGGGGCCTCCTACGAGCAGTACTTC. This codes for CASSQQGASYEQYF.

This chain uses TRBV4-2 with TRBJ1-2, with D perhaps matching TRBD1 (5 bases). V gave up 1 base and J gave up 4 bases, with 7 bases separating them. CDR3 size: 13 residues. Germline V gene data show CDR1 as LGHNA and CDR2 as YNFKEQ. The CDR3 region is CASSQAGFYGYTF. The CDR3 nucleotides are TGTGCCAGCAGCCAAGCAGGGTTCTATGGCTACACCTTC.

This clone has just a few counts. The CDR3 here is CASSSTGLGITEAFF. As DNA, the CDR3 is TGTGCCAGCAGTTCGACAGGGTTGGGGATCACTGAAGCTTTCTTT. V is TRBV28 and J is TRBJ1-1; 7 bases are shared with TRBD1. This CDR3 has 15 residues. The V and J ends lost 4 bases and 4 bases, in that order; junction bases with no gene match: 9. CDR1 and CDR2 from the germline V gene are MDHEN and SYDVKM.

The rearrangement uses TRBV7-6 and TRBJ2-1; 8 bases agree with TRBD1. V was clipped by 6 bases and J by 3 bases; unmatched bases: 7. The CDR3 extends over 15 amino acids. CDR1 and CDR2 (germline): SGHVS, FNYEAQ. The CDR3 coding sequence is TGTGCCAGCAGTCGGGGGACAGGAATCTACAATGAGCAGTTCTTC. Translated, it gives CASSRGTGIYNEQFF.

This chain connects TRBV5-1 to TRBJ1-3; D is possibly TRBD1 (5 bases). CDR3 size: 15 residues. V lost 3 bases, J lost 0 bases, and 10 bases lay in between. Germline lookup yields CDR1 SGHRS and CDR2 YFSETQ. CDR3 amino acids: CASSSGGRSGNTIYF. In nucleotides, the CDR3 is TGCGCCAGCAGCTCGGGGGGTCGCTCTGGAAACACCATATATTTT.

This clone occurred once. This CDR3 is CASSQDRASGGAGETQYF. The CDR3 bases are TGTGCCAGCAGCCAAGATCGTGCTAGCGGGGGGGCGGGAGAGACCCAGTACTTC. The rearrangement links TRBV3-1 (or the pseudogene TRBV3-2) to TRBJ2-5; TRBD2 aligns across 12 bases. The CDR3 is 18 residues long. Germline V lookup: CDR1 LGHDT, CDR2 YNNKEL (reference sequence). The ends lost 0 bases at V and 4 bases at J; junction bases unmatched: 9.

The genes are TRBV2 and TRBJ2-2; 8 bases are a match to TRBD1. The CDR3 consists of 16 residues. V dropped 8 bases and J dropped 5; count of bases not matched to a gene: 13. Germline CDR1 reads SNHLY; CDR2 reads FYNNEI. Written as DNA, the CDR3 is TGTGCCAGCGGTCCAGGGGGCCTCCCGGGGACCGGGGAGCTGTTTTTT. Protein: CASGPGGLPGTGELFF.

V is TRBV13 and J is TRBJ1-3; 8 nucleotides line up with TRBD1. CDR1 PRHDT and CDR2 FYEKMQ come from the germline V gene (reference sequence). Germline trimming cut 5 bases from V and 2 bases from J; bases unmatched to any gene: 8. CDR3 length: 16 residues. In nucleotides, the CDR3 is TGTGCCAGCAGCCTTTGGACAGGGAACGCTGGAAACACCATATATTTT. This translates into CASSLWTGNAGNTIYF.

This chain uses TRBV7-9 with TRBJ2-7, with a weak D call TRBD1 (6 bases). Germline assignment: CDR1 SEHNR and CDR2 FQNEAQ (reference sequence). V was cut by 3 bases and J by 7 bases, with 16 bases left in between. The CDR3 length is 14 residues. As DNA, the CDR3 is TGTGCCAGCAGCTTTTCAGGGGTCTCGGGGGAGCAGTACTTC. Its protein product is CASSFSGVSGEQYF.

This chain joins TRBV4-3 and TRBJ2-3; TRBD1 agrees at 7 bases. This CDR3 is built from 16 residues. J lost 5 bases, V lost 2 bases, and 10 bases had no gene match. Germline CDR1 is LGHNA and CDR2 is YSLEER. CDR3 region: CASSQLAGGYGDTQYF. CDR3 nucleotide sequence: TGCGCCAGCAGCCAATTGGCAGGGGGATATGGAGATACGCAGTATTTT.

This clone has more than one count but fewer than ten. At one end the junction does not follow the germline gene, possibly because of a read error. The genes are TRBV30 and TRBJ1-2; the match to TRBD1 covers 9 bases. Germline V gives CDR1 GTSNPN, CDR2 SVGIG (reference sequence). The CDR3 loop spans 11 amino acids. CDR3 amino acids: CAWSGGDRAYF. CDR3 nucleotide sequence: TGTGCCTGGAGTGGCGGGGACAGGGCTTATTTC. Looking up the rest from reference TRBV30 and TRBJ1-2 gives the full variable domain: SQTIHQWPATLVQPVGSPLSLECTVEGTSNPNLYWYRQAAGRGLQLLFYSVGIGQISSEVPQNLSASRPQDRQFILSSKKLLLSDSGFYLCAWSGGDRAYFGSGTRLTVV.

The J gene is TRBJ2-3, the V gene TRBV5-8; 13 nucleotides agree with TRBD2. Germline V gene lookup returns CDR1 SGHTS and CDR2 YDEGEE. V lost 4 bases, J lost 1 base, and 12 bases stayed unmatched. The CDR3 is 19 amino acids. This CDR3 is CASSPLTSGGAARTDTQYF. For the CDR3, the DNA is TGTGCCAGCAGCCCCCTTACTAGCGGGGGGGCAGCTCGCACAGATACGCAGTATTTT.

V gene TRBV9 combines with J gene TRBJ1-5; D is unresolved. Per germline, CDR1 SGDLS and CDR2 YYNGEE. This CDR3 has 15 residues. V dropped 0 bases and J dropped 4 bases, with 11 bases sitting between them. This CDR3 reads CASSVEAGWNQPQHF. CDR3 in DNA: TGTGCCAGCAGCGTAGAGGCAGGCTGGAATCAGCCCCAGCATTTT.

This chain joins TRBV7-6 and TRBJ2-7; D is unclear. Germline CDR1 SGHVS, CDR2 FNYEAQ. V shed 0 bases and J shed 4 bases, with 7 bases lying between them. The CDR3 covers 13 residues. CDR3 sequence reads: CASSLATDYEQYF. The CDR3 DNA follows: TGTGCCAGCAGCTTAGCTACAGATTACGAGCAGTACTTC. The variable domain in full, completed from reference TRBV7-6 and TRBJ2-7, reads GAGVSQSPRYKVTKRGQDVALRCDPISGHVSLYWYRQALGQGPEFLTYFNYEAQQDKSGLPNDRFSAERPEGSISTLTIQRTEQRDSAMYRCASSLATDYEQYFGPGTRLTVT.

The chain recombines TRBV9 with TRBJ1-2; possibly TRBD1 for D (5 bases). V was clipped by 4 bases and J by 1 base, with 11 bases between them. The CDR3 spans 14 residues. Germline assignment: CDR1 SGDLS and CDR2 YYNGEE. CDR3 DNA: TGTGCCAGCAGCCCAGACAGACTTAACTATGGCTACACCTTC. This translates into CASSPDRLNYGYTF.

The rearrangement links TRBV19 to TRBJ2-4; D possibly corresponds to TRBD2 (6 bases). CDR3 length: 14 residues. CDR1 is LNHDA, CDR2 SQIVND, per germline (reference sequence). Trimming took 3 bases from V and 8 from J, leaving 14 bases between them. The chain's CDR3 is CASSIAGLQDIQYF. The CDR3 nucleotides are TGTGCCAGTAGTATTGCGGGATTGCAGGACATTCAGTACTTC.

The chain is built from TRBV19 and TRBJ2-1, with D tentatively TRBD2 (6 bases). CDR3 length: 13 residues. Per the germline V gene, CDR1 is LNHDA and CDR2 is SQIVND (reference sequence). V dropped 5 bases and J dropped 8 bases, with 13 bases sitting between them. CDR3 in DNA: TGTGCCAGTAGTTTCGGGACTTTGGATGAGCAGTTCTTC. Translating it yields CASSFGTLDEQFF.

This clone came up a few times. The V and J genes are TRBV5-1 and TRBJ2-1, with 8 nucleotides matching TRBD1. This CDR3 spans 15 amino acids. V lost 0 bases to trimming and J lost 7 bases; unmatched junction nucleotides: 6. Germline V lookup: CDR1 SGHRS, CDR2 YFSETQ. The CDR3: CASSLGLTGGNEQFF. The CDR3 DNA reads TGCGCCAGCAGCTTGGGCCTAACAGGGGGGAATGAGCAGTTCTTC.

The V and J genes are TRBV2 and TRBJ2-1, with 8 bases identical to TRBD2. There are 15 residues in the CDR3. V lost 8 bases to trimming and J lost 6 bases; unmatched junction nucleotides: 12. CDR1 SNHLY and CDR2 FYNNEI come from the germline V gene. CDR3 amino acids: CASGGVAGRTNEQFF. The CDR3 nucleotides are TGTGCCAGCGGGGGGGTAGCGGGGAGAACCAATGAGCAGTTCTTC.

The CDR3 region has the DNA TGTGCCAGCTCGCCCCCTCACAGGCTCCCAGGAAACACCATATATTTT. Encoded protein: CASSPPHRLPGNTIYF. The genes are TRBV18 and TRBJ1-3; perhaps TRBD1 as D (5 bases). This CDR3 is built from 16 residues. Germline assignment: CDR1 KGHSH and CDR2 LQKENI. The V gene lost 6 bases and the J gene lost 4 bases, with 19 bases spanning the gap.